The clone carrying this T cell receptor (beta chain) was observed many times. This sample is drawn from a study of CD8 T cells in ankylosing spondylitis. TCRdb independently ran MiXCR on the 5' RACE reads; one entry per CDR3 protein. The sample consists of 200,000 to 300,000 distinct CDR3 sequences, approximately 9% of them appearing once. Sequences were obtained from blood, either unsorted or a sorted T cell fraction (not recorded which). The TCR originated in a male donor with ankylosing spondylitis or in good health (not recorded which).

The CDR3 sequence is CSVKESVYEQYF. DNA for the CDR3: TGCAGCGTAAAGGAGTCGGTTTACGAGCAGTACTTC. The chain couples TRBV29-1 to TRBJ2-7; D is undetermined. Germline loops: CDR1 SQVTM, CDR2 ANQGSEA. Trimming removed 6 bases at V and 4 bases at J, with 13 bases between. The CDR3 loop spans 12 amino acids.